A selection of T cell receptor beta chains follows, all from one sample in a study of blood T cells in healthy people across ages. TCRdb reprocessed the 5' RACE reads with MiXCR, giving one entry per CDR3 protein. The top ten hold roughly 7.9% of the sample, which has about 1,500,000 distinct CDR3 sequences, 42% seen once. Sequencing input: blood. The receptors stem from a woman aged 18-29 years in good health. Both conserved end residues are part of each CDR3. The D gene is left open where the match is weak.

v_call	d_call	j_call	cdr3_aa
TRBV7-2	-	TRBJ2-6	CASSLPAGGANVLTF
TRBV27	TRBD1	TRBJ1-6	CASSQFAGGPSPLHF
TRBV16	-	TRBJ2-5	CASSQSKGPQETQYF
TRBV6-6	TRBD2	TRBJ2-7	CASSRGLAGGSVYEQYF
TRBV7-3	TRBD2	TRBJ2-5	CASSLVSGGAGETQYF
TRBV28	-	TRBJ2-3	CASSFADSTDTQYF
TRBV11-2	TRBD1	TRBJ2-5	CASSSTYRGETQYF
TRBV4-1	-	TRBJ1-1	CASSQERLLGEAFF
TRBV7-2	-	TRBJ2-5	CASSSRPGAQYF
TRBV20-1	TRBD1	TRBJ1-1	CKVQGQNLQAFF
TRBV7-9	-	-	CASSSFMAEQYF
TRBV27	TRBD1	TRBJ2-7	CASSLSVGRGRPREQYF
TRBV29-1	-	TRBJ2-1	CSVDLSEQFF
TRBV3-1	-	TRBJ1-1	CASSLGRFDTEAFF
TRBV20-1	TRBD1	-	CSAPAPGTGRNEQYF
TRBV5-1	-	TRBJ2-3	CVSSSAGRRGSTDTQYF
TRBV5-6	TRBD1	TRBJ1-6	CASSPGTGANSPLHF
TRBV29-1	-	TRBJ1-5	CSVGGTVSQPQHF
TRBV27	-	TRBJ1-1	CASSSYPGGTEAFF
TRBV6-1	-	TRBJ1-5	CASKTVGEQQPQHF
TRBV20-1	-	TRBJ2-5	CSLGAGLSYNEQYF
TRBV2	-	TRBJ1-1	CASKEELNTEAFF
TRBV21-1	-	TRBJ2-5	CASSTTQRTSGRTHQETQYF
TRBV5-1	TRBD2	TRBJ2-1	CASSFSRTSGSGEQFF
TRBV4-2	TRBD2	TRBJ2-4	CASSQDRTSQNIQYF
TRBV6-5	-	TRBJ2-7	CASSDMGPDYEQYF
TRBV7-2	-	-	CASSIDGGNKNIQYF
TRBV20-1	-	TRBJ2-5	CSARDPKGSGETQYF
TRBV20-1	-	TRBJ2-3	CSAGGQELRDTQYF